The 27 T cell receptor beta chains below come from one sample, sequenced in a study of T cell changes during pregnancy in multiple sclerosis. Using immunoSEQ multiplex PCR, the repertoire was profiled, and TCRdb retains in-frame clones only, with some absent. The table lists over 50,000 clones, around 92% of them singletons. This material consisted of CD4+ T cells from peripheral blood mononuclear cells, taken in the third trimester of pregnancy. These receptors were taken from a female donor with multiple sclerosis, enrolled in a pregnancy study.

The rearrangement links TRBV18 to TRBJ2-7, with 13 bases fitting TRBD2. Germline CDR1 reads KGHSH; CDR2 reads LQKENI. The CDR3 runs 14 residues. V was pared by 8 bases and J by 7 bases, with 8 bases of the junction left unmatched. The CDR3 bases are TGTGCCAGCGTTGGACTAGCGGGAGCGAAAGAGCAGTACTTC. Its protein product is CASVGLAGAKEQYF.

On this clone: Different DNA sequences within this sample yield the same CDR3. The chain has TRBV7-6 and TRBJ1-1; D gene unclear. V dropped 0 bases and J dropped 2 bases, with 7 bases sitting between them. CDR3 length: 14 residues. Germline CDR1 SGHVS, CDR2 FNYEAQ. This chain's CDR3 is CASSLAPVNTEAFF. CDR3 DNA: TGTGCCAGCAGCTTAGCGCCAGTTAACACTGAAGCTTTCTTT.

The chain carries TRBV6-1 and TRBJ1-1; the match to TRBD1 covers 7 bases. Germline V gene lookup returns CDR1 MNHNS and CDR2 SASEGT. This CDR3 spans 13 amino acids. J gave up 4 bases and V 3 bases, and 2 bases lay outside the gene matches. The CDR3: CASSETGLTEAFF. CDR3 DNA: TGTGCCAGCAGTGAGACAGGGCTCACTGAAGCTTTCTTT.

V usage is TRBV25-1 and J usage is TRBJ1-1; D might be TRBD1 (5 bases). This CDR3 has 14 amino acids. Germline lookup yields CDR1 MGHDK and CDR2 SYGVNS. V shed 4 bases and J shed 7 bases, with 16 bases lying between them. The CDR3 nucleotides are TGTGCCAGCAGTGGAGTGGGACTCCCGGTTGAAGCTTTCTTT. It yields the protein CASSGVGLPVEAFF.

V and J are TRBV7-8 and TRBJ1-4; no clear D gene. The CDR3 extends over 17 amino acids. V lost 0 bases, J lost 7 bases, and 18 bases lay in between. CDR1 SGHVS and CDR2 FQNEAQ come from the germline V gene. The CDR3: CASSLALVVGGSEKLFF. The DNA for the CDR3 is TGTGCCAGCAGCTTAGCGTTAGTAGTCGGCGGGAGTGAAAAACTGTTTTTT.

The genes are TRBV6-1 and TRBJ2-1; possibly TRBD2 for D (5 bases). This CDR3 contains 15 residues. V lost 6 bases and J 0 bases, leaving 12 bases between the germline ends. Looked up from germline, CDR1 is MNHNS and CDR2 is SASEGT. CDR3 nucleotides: TGTGCCAGCAGGAGAGGGCTCTCCTCCTACAATGAGCAGTTCTTC. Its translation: CASRRGLSSYNEQFF.

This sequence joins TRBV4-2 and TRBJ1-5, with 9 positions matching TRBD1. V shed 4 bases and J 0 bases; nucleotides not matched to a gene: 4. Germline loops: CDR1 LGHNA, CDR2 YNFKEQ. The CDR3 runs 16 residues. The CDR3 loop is CASSLTGGDSNQPQHF. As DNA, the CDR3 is TGTGCCAGCAGCCTGACAGGGGGGGATAGCAATCAGCCCCAGCATTTT.

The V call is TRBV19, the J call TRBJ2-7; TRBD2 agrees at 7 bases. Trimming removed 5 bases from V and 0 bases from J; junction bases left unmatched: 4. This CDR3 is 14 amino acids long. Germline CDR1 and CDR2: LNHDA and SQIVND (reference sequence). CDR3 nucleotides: TGTGCCAGTAGTCCACGGACTAGCTCCTACGAGCAGTACTTC. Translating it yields CASSPRTSSYEQYF. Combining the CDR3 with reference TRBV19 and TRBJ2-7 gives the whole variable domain DGGITQSPKYLFRKEGQNVTLSCEQNLNHDAMYWYRQDPGQGLRLIYYSQIVNDFQKGDIAEGYSVSREKKESFPLTVTSAQKNPTAFYLCASSPRTSSYEQYFGPGTRLTVT.

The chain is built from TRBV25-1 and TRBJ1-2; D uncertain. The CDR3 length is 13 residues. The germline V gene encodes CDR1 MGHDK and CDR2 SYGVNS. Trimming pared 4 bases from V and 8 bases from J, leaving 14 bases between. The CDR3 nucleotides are TGTGCCAGCAGTGTAACTACGGCGGAGGGCTACACCTTC. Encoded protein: CASSVTTAEGYTF.

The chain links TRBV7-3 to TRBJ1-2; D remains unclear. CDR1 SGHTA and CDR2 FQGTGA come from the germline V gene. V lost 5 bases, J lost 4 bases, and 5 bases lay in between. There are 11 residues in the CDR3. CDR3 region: CASSHTYGYTF. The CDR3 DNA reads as TGTGCCAGCAGCCACACCTATGGCTACACCTTC.

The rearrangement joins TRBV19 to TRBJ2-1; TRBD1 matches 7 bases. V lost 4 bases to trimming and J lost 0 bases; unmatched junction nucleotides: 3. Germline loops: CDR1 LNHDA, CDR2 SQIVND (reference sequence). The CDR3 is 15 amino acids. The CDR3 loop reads CASSTGQNSYNEQFF. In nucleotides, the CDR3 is TGTGCCAGTAGTACGGGACAGAACTCCTACAATGAGCAGTTCTTC.

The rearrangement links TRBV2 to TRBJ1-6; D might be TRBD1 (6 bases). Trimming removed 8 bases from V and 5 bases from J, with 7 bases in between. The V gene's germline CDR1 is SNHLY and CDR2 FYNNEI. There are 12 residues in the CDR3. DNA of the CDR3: TGTGCCAGCTACAGGGATAATTCACCCCTCCACTTT. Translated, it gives CASYRDNSPLHF.

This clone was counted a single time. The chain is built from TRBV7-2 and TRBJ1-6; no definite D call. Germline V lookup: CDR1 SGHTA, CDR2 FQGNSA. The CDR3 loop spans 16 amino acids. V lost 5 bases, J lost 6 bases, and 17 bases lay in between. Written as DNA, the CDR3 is TGTGCCAGCAGCCTACGGGGTAACCCCGCTAATTCACCCCTCCACTTT. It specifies CASSLRGNPANSPLHF.

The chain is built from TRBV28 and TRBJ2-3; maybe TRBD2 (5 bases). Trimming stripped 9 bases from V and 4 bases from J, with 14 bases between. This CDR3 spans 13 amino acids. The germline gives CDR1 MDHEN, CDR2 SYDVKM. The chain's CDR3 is CASGLGAPDTQYF. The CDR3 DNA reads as TGTGCCAGTGGCCTGGGAGCGCCAGATACGCAGTATTTT.

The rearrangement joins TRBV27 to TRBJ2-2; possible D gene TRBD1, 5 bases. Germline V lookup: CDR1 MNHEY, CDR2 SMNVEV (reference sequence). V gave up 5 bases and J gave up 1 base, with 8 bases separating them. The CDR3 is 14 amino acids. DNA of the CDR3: TGTGCCAGCAGTCGACAGTGGAACACCGGGGAGCTGTTTTTT. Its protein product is CASSRQWNTGELFF.

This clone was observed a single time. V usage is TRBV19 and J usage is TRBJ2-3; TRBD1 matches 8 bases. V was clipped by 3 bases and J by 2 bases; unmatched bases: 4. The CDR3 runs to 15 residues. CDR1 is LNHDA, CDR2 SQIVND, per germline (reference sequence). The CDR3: CASSMEDRVTDTQYF. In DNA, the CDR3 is TGTGCCAGTAGTATGGAGGACAGGGTCACAGATACGCAGTATTTT.

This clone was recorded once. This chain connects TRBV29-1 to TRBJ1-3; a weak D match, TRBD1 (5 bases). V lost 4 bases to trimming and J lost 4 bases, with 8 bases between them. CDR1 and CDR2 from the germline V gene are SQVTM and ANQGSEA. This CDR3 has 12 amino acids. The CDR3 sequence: CSVGTYGNTIYF. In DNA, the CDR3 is TGCAGCGTTGGGACATACGGAAACACCATATATTTT.

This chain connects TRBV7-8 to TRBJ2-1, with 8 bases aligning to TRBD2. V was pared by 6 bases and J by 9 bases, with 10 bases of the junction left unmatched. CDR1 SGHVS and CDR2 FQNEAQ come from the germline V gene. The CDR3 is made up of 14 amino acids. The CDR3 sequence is CASRSGTRISEQFF. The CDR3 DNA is TGTGCCAGCAGGTCCGGGACTAGGATTTCTGAGCAGTTCTTC.

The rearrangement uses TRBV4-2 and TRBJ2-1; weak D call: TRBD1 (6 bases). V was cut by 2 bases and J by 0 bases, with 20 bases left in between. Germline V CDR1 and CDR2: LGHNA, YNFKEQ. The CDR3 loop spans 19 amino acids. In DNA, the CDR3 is TGTGCCAGCAGCCAACTATTGCCGGTAGGGGGAAGCTCCTACAATGAGCAGTTCTTC. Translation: CASSQLLPVGGSSYNEQFF.

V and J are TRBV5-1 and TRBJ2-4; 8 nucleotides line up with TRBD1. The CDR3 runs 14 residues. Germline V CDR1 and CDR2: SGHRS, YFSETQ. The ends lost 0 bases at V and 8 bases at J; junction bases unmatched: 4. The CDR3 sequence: CASSLAQTGDIQYF. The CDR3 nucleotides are TGCGCCAGCAGCTTGGCCCAGACAGGGGACATTCAGTACTTC.

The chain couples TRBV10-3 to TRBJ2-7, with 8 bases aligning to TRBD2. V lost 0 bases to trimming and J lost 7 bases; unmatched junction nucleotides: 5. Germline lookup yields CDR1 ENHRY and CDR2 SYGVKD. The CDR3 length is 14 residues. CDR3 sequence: CAISESIAGGEQYF. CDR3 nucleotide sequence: TGTGCCATCAGTGAGTCAATCGCGGGGGGAGAGCAGTACTTC.

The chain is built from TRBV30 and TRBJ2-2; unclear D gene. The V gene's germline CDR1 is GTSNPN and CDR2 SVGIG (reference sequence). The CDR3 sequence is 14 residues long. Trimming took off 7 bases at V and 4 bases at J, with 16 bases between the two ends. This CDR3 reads CASPRPFSTGELFF. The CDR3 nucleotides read TGTGCCTCCCCACGCCCTTTCAGCACCGGGGAGCTGTTTTTT. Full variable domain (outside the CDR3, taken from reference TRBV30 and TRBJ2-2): SQTIHQWPATLVQPVGSPLSLECTVEGTSNPNLYWYRQAAGRGLQLLFYSVGIGQISSEVPQNLSASRPQDRQFILSSKKLLLSDSGFYLCASPRPFSTGELFFGEGSRLTVL.

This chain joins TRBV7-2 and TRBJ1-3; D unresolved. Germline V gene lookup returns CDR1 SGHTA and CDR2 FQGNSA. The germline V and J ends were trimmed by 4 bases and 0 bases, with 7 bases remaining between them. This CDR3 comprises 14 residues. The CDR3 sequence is CASSSVLSGNTIYF. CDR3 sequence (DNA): TGTGCCAGCAGCTCGGTCCTCTCTGGAAACACCATATATTTT.

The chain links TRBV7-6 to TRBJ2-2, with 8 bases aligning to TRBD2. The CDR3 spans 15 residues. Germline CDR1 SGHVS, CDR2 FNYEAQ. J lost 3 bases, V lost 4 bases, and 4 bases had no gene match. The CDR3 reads CASSSLAGHTGELFF. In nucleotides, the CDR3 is TGTGCCAGCAGCTCCCTAGCGGGCCACACCGGGGAGCTGTTTTTT. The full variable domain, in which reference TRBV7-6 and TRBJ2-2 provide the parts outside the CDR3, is GAGVSQSPRYKVTKRGQDVALRCDPISGHVSLYWYRQALGQGPEFLTYFNYEAQQDKSGLPNDRFSAERPEGSISTLTIQRTEQRDSAMYRCASSSLAGHTGELFFGEGSRLTVL.

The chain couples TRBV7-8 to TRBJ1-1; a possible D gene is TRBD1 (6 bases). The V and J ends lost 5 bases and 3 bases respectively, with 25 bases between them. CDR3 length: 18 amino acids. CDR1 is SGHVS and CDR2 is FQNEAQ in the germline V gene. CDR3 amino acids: CASSPPGVRDNWDTEAFF. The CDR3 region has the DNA TGTGCCAGCAGCCCACCTGGCGTCCGGGACAACTGGGACACTGAAGCTTTCTTT.

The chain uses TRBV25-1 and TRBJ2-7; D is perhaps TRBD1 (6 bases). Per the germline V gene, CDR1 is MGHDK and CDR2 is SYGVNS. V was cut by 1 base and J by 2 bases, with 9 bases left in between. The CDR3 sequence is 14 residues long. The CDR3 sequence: CASSESGDPYEQYF. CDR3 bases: TGTGCCAGCAGTGAATCAGGGGACCCCTACGAGCAGTACTTC.

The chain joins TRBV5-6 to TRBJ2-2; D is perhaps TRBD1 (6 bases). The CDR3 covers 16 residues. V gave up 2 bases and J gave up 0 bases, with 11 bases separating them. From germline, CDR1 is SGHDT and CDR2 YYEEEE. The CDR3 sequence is CASSFPDRSNTGELFF. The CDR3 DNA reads TGTGCCAGCAGCTTTCCAGACAGGTCGAACACCGGGGAGCTGTTTTTT.